This T cell receptor (beta chain) was recorded in a study of T cell responses to AZD1222 COVID-19 vaccine. Comment on this clone: The antigen remains unidentified.

Clones were read by immunoSEQ multiplex PCR, and TCRdb kept only the in-frame ones, dropping some. The table shows 160,000 or so clones, with around 94% occurring only once. The ends were cut back, 0 bases at V and 7 bases at J, with 13 bases in the middle. The germline V gene has CDR1 LGHDT and CDR2 YNNKEL (reference sequence). CDR3 length: 16 residues. Broader study findings: Repertoire sampling was restricted to post-peak T cell response timepoints. Across the whole spike, CD4 TCRs peaked at regions 160-218 and 743-854. Variant regions that are unmutated are reportedly the target of nearly half of spike-specific TCRs. A mostly white British donor set with more females was recruited, and clonal diversity was possibly underestimated.

This sequence joins TRBV3-1 (or the pseudogene TRBV3-2) and TRBJ1-6; D gene ambiguous. The receptor was derived from an adult who received the AZD1222 COVID-19 vaccine. The sequenced sample was peripheral blood, obtained 28 days after the second AZD1222 dose. The chain's CDR3 is CASSQDSGSGNSPLHF. In nucleotides, the CDR3 is TGTGCCAGCAGCCAAGATTCAGGTTCGGGGAATTCACCCCTCCACTTT.